These 20 T cell receptor beta chains originate from one sample sequenced in a study of T cells after yellow fever vaccination (dated by TCRdb to between 2017 and 2020). The library was produced with 5' RACE. Instrument on record: Illumina NovaSeq 6000. The public reads were reprocessed in TCRdb via fastp at Q25 and MiXCR, keeping in-frame beta chains. Merged by CDR3 protein, the rows form single entries marked with the most common genes and DNA. This sample has under 400,000 distinct CDR3 sequences in its table, and around 12% of those were observed once. The top ten clones comprise 2.5% to 3.5% of the sample. What this sample's treatment or condition label stands for: live attenuated yellow fever vaccine strain. Material: CD4+ T cells sorted from PBMCs, obtained 15 days after the yellow fever booster vaccination. The receptors shown here come from a man aged 18 to 29 who received the YFV17D yellow fever vaccine.

This clonotype was found many times. The J gene is TRBJ1-1, the V gene TRBV5-1, with D tentatively TRBD1 (5 bases). V lost 0 bases and J 4 bases, leaving 10 bases between the germline ends. Germline CDR1 SGHRS, CDR2 YFSETQ. The CDR3 is 14 residues long. The chain's CDR3 is CASSLGQGGTEAFF. The CDR3 DNA follows: TGCGCCAGCAGCTTGGGCCAGGGTGGCACTGAAGCTTTCTTT.

The gene calls are TRBV6-5 and TRBJ2-7; possible D gene TRBD1, 5 bases. With 2 bases removed from V and 5 bases from J, the gap between germline ends came to 10 bases. Germline values: CDR1 MNHEY, CDR2 SVGAGI. This CDR3 spans 13 amino acids. The CDR3 here is CASSYDRFHEQYV. In DNA form, the CDR3 reads TGTGCCAGCAGTTACGACAGATTCCACGAGCAGTACGTC.

The rearrangement joins TRBV20-1 to TRBJ2-7; perhaps TRBD2 as D (7 bases). Trimming removed 2 bases from V and 1 base from J, with 15 bases in between. CDR3 length: 15 residues. Germline CDR1 reads DFQATT; CDR2 reads SNEGSKA (reference sequence). The CDR3: CSARKAGALSYEQYV. The CDR3 DNA sequence: TGCAGTGCTAGAAAGGCGGGGGCCCTTTCCTACGAGCAGTACGTC.

This clonotype was counted ten times or more. The V gene is TRBV10-3, the J gene TRBJ2-1, with TRBD1 matching over 7 bases. V trimming: 2 bases; J trimming: 7 bases; junction bases outside the gene matches: 8. This CDR3 region has 15 residues. The germline V gene encodes CDR1 ENHRY and CDR2 SYGVKD. As DNA, the CDR3 is TGTGCCATCAGTGAGCCAGGGGGTAGTCTTAATGAGCAGTTCTTC. Translating gives CAISEPGGSLNEQFF.

This chain uses TRBV15 with TRBJ2-5; 12 positions match TRBD1. Trimming removed 5 bases from V and 5 bases from J; junction bases left unmatched: 6. The CDR3 length is 15 residues. Germline V gives CDR1 LNHNV, CDR2 YYDKDF (reference sequence). The CDR3 nucleotides are TGTGCCACCAGCCGGGGACAGGGGGCAAGGGAGACCCAGTACTTC. It yields the protein CATSRGQGARETQYF.

The V and J genes are TRBV14 and TRBJ2-2; D not resolved. Per germline, CDR1 SGHDN and CDR2 FVKESK. Trimming removed 0 bases from V and 5 bases from J, with 10 bases in between. The CDR3 consists of 15 residues. The CDR3 spells CASSQDIGRTGELFF. The CDR3 nucleotides read TGTGCCAGCAGCCAAGATATTGGAAGGACCGGGGAGCTGTTTTTT.

The genes are TRBV5-6 and TRBJ2-2; D may correspond to TRBD1 or TRBD2 (5 bases each). V lost 4 bases to trimming and J lost 3 bases, with 19 bases between them. The CDR3 totals 17 residues. Germline loops: CDR1 SGHDT, CDR2 YYEEEE. The CDR3 spells CASSAIPGRIDTGELFF. The CDR3 coding sequence is TGTGCCAGCAGCGCCATCCCGGGACGGATAGACACCGGGGAGCTGTTTTTT.

There are many counts of this clonotype. The V gene is TRBV7-3, the J gene TRBJ2-3, with D perhaps matching TRBD2 (5 bases). This CDR3 comprises 14 residues. Germline CDR1 reads SGHTA; CDR2 reads FQGTGA. V was shortened by 5 bases and J by 2 bases, with 11 bases between the two germline ends. CDR3 in amino acids: CASSASGYTDTQYF. The DNA for the CDR3 is TGTGCCAGCAGCGCCAGCGGTTACACAGATACGCAGTATTTT.

This clonotype turned up a few times. The chain carries TRBV12-3 or TRBV12-4 and TRBJ1-5; 8 nucleotides match TRBD1. The V segment lost 5 bases and the J segment 2 bases; nucleotides outside the gene matches: 5. The CDR3 has 15 amino acids. CDR3 bases: TGTGCCAGCAGTCCAGGGGGCGCGGGCAATCAGCCCCAGCATTTT. As protein: CASSPGGAGNQPQHF.

Only a few counts were recorded for this clonotype. V gene TRBV7-3 combines with J gene TRBJ1-1; D is perhaps TRBD1 (6 bases). Trimming stripped 2 bases from V and 0 bases from J, with 13 bases between. This CDR3 has 16 residues. Germline CDR1 is SGHTA and CDR2 is FQGTGA. The CDR3 is CASSLGGRGMNTEAFF. For the CDR3, the DNA is TGTGCCAGCAGCTTAGGGGGCCGGGGAATGAACACTGAAGCTTTCTTT.

The chain links TRBV7-2 to TRBJ1-5, with D possibly TRBD1 on 5 matching bases. Per germline, CDR1 SGHTA and CDR2 FQGNSA. Trimming took off 5 bases at V and 6 bases at J, with 11 bases between the two ends. This CDR3 is 13 amino acids long. The CDR3 DNA reads as TGTGCCAGCAGCCTAGGGGTGTTTCAGCCCCAGCATTTT. Translated, it gives CASSLGVFQPQHF.

This clonotype was detected ten times or more. J is TRBJ2-3 and V is TRBV5-1; TRBD2 agrees at 12 bases. Germline lookup yields CDR1 SGHRS and CDR2 YFSETQ. CDR3 size: 17 residues. The trim removed 0 bases at V and 7 bases at J, leaving 9 bases unmatched. The chain's CDR3 is CASSLETSGGPGHTQYF. CDR3 in DNA: TGCGCCAGCAGCTTGGAGACTAGCGGGGGCCCGGGGCATACGCAGTATTTT.

This clonotype was observed a few times. The CDR3 DNA follows: TGTGCCTCGGTGGACCCTAACTATGGCTACACCTTC. It translates to CASVDPNYGYTF. V is TRBV7-2 and J is TRBJ1-2; D is ambiguous. The ends were cut back, 11 bases at V and 0 bases at J, with 10 bases in the middle. Germline lookup yields CDR1 SGHTA and CDR2 FQGNSA. The CDR3 has 12 residues.

The V call is TRBV4-3, the J call TRBJ2-3, with D possibly matching TRBD1 (6 bases). The CDR3 spans 17 residues. Trimming took off 4 bases at V and 0 bases at J, with 17 bases between the two ends. Germline CDR1 LGHNA, CDR2 YSLEER. CDR3 coding DNA: TGCGCCAGCAGCCCCCGGGCCAGGGGTGATAGCACAGATACGCAGTATTTT. This translates into CASSPRARGDSTDTQYF.

The table lists this clonotype with many counts. V gene TRBV7-2 combines with J gene TRBJ2-7; a possible D gene is TRBD2 (5 bases). CDR1 is SGHTA, CDR2 FQGNSA, per germline. The CDR3 runs to 14 residues. V lost 3 bases to trimming and J lost 0 bases, with 9 bases between them. The CDR3 is CASSFSGSSYEQYF. The CDR3 bases are TGTGCCAGCAGCTTCTCGGGGAGCTCCTACGAGCAGTACTTC.

This chain uses TRBV10-2 with TRBJ2-3; 12 nucleotides agree with TRBD2. Trimming removed 8 bases from V and 4 bases from J; junction bases left unmatched: 4. Germline V gene sequence: CDR1 WSHSY, CDR2 SAAADI. The CDR3 covers 14 residues. The CDR3 reads CASGGLAGADTQYF. Here the CDR3 DNA reads TGCGCCAGCGGGGGACTAGCGGGCGCAGATACGCAGTATTTT.

The CDR3 is CASSLTGVRGYTF. The CDR3 nucleotides are TGTGCCAGCAGTTTGACAGGGGTAAGGGGCTACACCTTC. The chain uses TRBV27 and TRBJ1-2; 8 bases are shared with TRBD1. CDR1 is MNHEY and CDR2 is SMNVEV in the germline V gene (reference sequence). V shed 3 bases, J shed 8 bases, and the junction held 5 bases outside the gene matches. This CDR3 is built from 13 residues.

This clonotype was seen a few times. The rearrangement uses TRBV7-2 and TRBJ2-5; D possibly corresponds to TRBD2 (5 bases). Trimming left V 7 bases short and J 7 bases short, with 16 bases between. The CDR3 extends over 13 amino acids. The germline CDR1 and CDR2 sequences are SGHTA and FQGNSA. The CDR3 here is CASTSSGLGTQYF. The CDR3 DNA reads TGTGCCAGCACCTCGAGCGGATTGGGGACCCAGTACTTC.

In its sample, this clonotype was seen a few times. This chain uses TRBV7-3 with TRBJ2-3; D unresolved. Trimming stripped 5 bases from V and 10 bases from J, with 16 bases between. Germline CDR1 is SGHTA and CDR2 is FQGTGA. The CDR3 has 13 amino acids. CDR3 residues: CASSAATGFSQYF. Written as DNA, the CDR3 is TGTGCCAGCAGCGCCGCGACCGGGTTTTCGCAGTATTTT.

The V and J genes are TRBV24-1 and TRBJ2-5, with D tentatively TRBD1 (5 bases). Germline V gene lookup returns CDR1 KGHDR and CDR2 SFDVKD. The CDR3 is 15 amino acids. V was pared by 2 bases and J by 5 bases, with 14 bases between. CDR3 in amino acids: CATSDSRESGETQYF. DNA of the CDR3: TGTGCCACCAGTGATTCCAGGGAAAGTGGTGAGACCCAGTACTTC.